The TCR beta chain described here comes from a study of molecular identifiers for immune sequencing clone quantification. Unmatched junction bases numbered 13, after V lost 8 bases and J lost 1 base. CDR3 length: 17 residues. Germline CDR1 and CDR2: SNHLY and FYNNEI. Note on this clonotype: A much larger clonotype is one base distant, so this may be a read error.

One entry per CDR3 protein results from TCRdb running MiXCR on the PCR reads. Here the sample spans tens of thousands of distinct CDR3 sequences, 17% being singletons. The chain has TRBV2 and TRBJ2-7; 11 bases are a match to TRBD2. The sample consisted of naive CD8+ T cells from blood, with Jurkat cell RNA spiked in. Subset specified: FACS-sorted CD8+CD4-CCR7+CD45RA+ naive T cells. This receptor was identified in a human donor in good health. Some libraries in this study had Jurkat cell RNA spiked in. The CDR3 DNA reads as TGTGCCAGCCCCTCATGGGGGACTAGCGGTACGTCCTACGAGCAGTACTTC. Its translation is CASPSWGTSGTSYEQYF.